This TCR beta chain was sequenced in a study of T cell repertoires in urothelial bladder cancer. Study at large: Resected lesion stages: three cT0, three cTa, three cT1, three cT2+. Notes on the study in general: Urothelial carcinoma specimens: median around 6,000 T cells versus 25,872 in benign. Up to about 15% of carcinoma infiltrating lymphocytes belonged to one T-cell clone. Infiltrating lymphocytes: median 2% in carcinoma versus approximately 12% in benign specimens.

There are 12 residues in the CDR3. The germline V gene has CDR1 SGHDT and CDR2 YYEEEE. With 4 bases removed from V and 5 bases from J, the gap between germline ends came to 9 bases. The method was immunoSEQ multiplex PCR; TCRdb's version includes in-frame clones alone and lacks a portion of them. The sample has roughly 500 clones, approximately 71% seen once. Turning to this clone: Its antigen is unidentified.

The V and J genes are TRBV5-6 and TRBJ2-5; D gene unclear. The receptor's source is a human donor with urothelial carcinoma. Sequencing was carried out using tumor-infiltrating cells from bladder cancer. In DNA, the CDR3 is TGTGCCAGCAGCCTAAACGGGGAGACCCAGTACTTC. Its translation: CASSLNGETQYF.